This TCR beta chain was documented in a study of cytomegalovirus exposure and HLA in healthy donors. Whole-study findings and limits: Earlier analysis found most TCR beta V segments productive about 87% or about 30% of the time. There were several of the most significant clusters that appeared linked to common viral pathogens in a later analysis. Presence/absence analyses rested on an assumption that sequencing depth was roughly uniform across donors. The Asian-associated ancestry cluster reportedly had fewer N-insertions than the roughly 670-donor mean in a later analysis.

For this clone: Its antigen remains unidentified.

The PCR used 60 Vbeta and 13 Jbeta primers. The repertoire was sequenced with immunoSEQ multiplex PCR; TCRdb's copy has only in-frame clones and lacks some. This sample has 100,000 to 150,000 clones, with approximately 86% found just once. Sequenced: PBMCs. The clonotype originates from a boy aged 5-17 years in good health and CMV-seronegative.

CDR3 amino acids: CAWSVEGTVNTEAFF. DNA of the CDR3: TGTGCCTGGAGTGTAGAAGGGACAGTGAACACTGAAGCTTTCTTT. This chain joins TRBV30 and TRBJ1-1; 7 bases match TRBD1. CDR1 and CDR2 (germline): GTSNPN, SVGIG (reference sequence). Losses at the gene ends were 0 bases for V and 0 bases for J; bases not matched to a gene: 4. The CDR3 spans 15 residues.